This T cell receptor beta chain was recovered during a study of T-cell reconstitution after alpha-beta-depleted transplantation in children. This sample's TCRbeta library carried unique molecular identifier barcodes. One entry per CDR3 protein results from TCRdb running MiXCR on the PCR reads. The table has 300,000 or so distinct CDR3 sequences, more than 8% seen once. This clonotype was observed at least ten times. The CDR3 sequence is 16 residues long. V was clipped by 0 bases and J by 4 bases; unmatched bases: 7. Germline CDR1 SGHRS, CDR2 YFSETQ. This specimen consisted of PBMCs from the stem cell graft donor, obtained from the stem cell graft. The clonotype comes from a human donor who donated a stem cell graft to a child with SCID. The gene calls are TRBV5-1 and TRBJ1-1; 9 bases align to TRBD1. The CDR3 sequence is CASSLEPGQGGTEAFF. CDR3 sequence (DNA): TGCGCCAGCAGCTTGGAACCGGGACAGGGAGGCACTGAAGCTTTCTTT. Full variable domain (rest looked up from reference TRBV5-1 and TRBJ1-1): KAGVTQTPRYLIKTRGQQVTLSCSPISGHRSVSWYQQTPGQGLQFLFEYFSETQRNKGNFPGRFSGRQFSNSRSEMNVSTLELGDSALYLCASSLEPGQGGTEAFFGQGTRLTVV.